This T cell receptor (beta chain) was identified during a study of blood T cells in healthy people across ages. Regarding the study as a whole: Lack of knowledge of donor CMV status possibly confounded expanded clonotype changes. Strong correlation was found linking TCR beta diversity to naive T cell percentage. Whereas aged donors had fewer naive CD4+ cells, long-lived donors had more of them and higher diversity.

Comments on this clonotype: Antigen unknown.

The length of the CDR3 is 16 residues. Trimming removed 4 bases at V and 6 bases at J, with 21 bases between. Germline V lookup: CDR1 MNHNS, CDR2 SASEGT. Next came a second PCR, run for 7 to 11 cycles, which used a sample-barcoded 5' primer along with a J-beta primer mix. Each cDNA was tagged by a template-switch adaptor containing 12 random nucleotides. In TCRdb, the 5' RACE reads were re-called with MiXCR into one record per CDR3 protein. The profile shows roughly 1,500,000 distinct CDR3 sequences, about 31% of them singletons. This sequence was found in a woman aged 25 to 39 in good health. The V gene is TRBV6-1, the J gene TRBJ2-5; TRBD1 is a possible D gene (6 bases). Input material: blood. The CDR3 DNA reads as TGTGCCAGCAGTGTTCCGGCATTCACAGGGCCGAAGACCCAGTACTTC. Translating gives CASSVPAFTGPKTQYF.